This T cell receptor beta chain emerged from a study of CD8+ T cells in alopecia areata. A word on this clone: Its antigen is undetermined.

The study, taken as a whole, reports: Alphabeta T cells residing in normal skin are also sequenced in scalp samples. Affected lesional scalp, above all in alopecia totalis/universalis, was more clonal than normal scalp. Tofacitinib significantly decreased scalp clonality and expanded CD8+ clones among top 100.

RNA was extracted and reverse transcribed into cDNA as the sequencing template. Produced via immunoSEQ multiplex PCR; TCRdb's table is partial and in-frame only. Among about 260,000 clones listed, about 60% were seen once. CDR1 and CDR2 from the germline V gene are SNHLY and FYNNEI. The V gene lost 5 bases and the J gene lost 6 bases, with 11 bases spanning the gap. The CDR3 contains 12 residues. Treatment given: oral pan-JAK inhibitor, 5-10 mg twice daily. Obtained from alopecia areata patients were lesional scalp punch biopsies along with peripheral blood. V and J are TRBV2 and TRBJ2-7, with D possibly TRBD2 on 5 matching bases. This TCR was sampled from a human donor with alopecia areata. The source was CD4+ T cells sorted from blood, collected at week 52, from a patient treated with tofacitinib. CDR3 residues: CASSFEGSEQYF. For the CDR3, the DNA is TGTGCCAGCAGTTTTGAGGGTAGCGAGCAGTACTTC.